These T cell receptor beta chains were read from a single sample in a study of OX40 agonist ivuxolimab in advanced cancers. Clones were sequenced by immunoSEQ multiplex PCR, and TCRdb holds only the in-frame ones, with some missing. The table lists over 65,000 clones, around 84% of them singletons. The sample was CD4+ or CD8+ T cells sorted from blood, taken in a trial of the OX40 agonist ivuxolimab. These receptors were obtained from an adult with an advanced solid tumor such as melanoma, head and neck, liver or kidney cancer. Both conserved end residues are part of each CDR3. D genes are given only for firm matches. Only some rows state a clone size, as once, few, many or a class for expanded clones.

size: .
V: TRBV18
J: TRBJ1-5
D: TRBD1
DNA: TGTGCCAGCTCACCCGGACAGGGGGCGATGAGAGGACAGCCCCAGCATTTT
CDR3: CASSPGQGAMRGQPQHF

size: .
V: TRBV5-1
J: TRBJ1-5
D: .
DNA: TGCGCCAGCAGCGCGGGACGGAATCAGCCCCAGCATTTT
CDR3: CASSAGRNQPQHF

size: .
V: TRBV30
J: TRBJ1-1
D: .
DNA: TGTGCCTGGAGGAAAGGGGGGCCCATGAACACTGAAGCTTTCTTT
CDR3: CAWRKGGPMNTEAFF

size: .
V: TRBV6-1
J: TRBJ1-5
D: .
DNA: TGTGCCAGCAGTGAAGGGGGGAGAAATCAGCCCCAGCATTTT
CDR3: CASSEGGRNQPQHF

size: .
V: TRBV7-9
J: TRBJ2-6
D: .
DNA: TGTGCCAACATGAGGAGCTCTGGGGCCAACGTCCTGACTTTC
CDR3: CANMRSSGANVLTF

size: .
V: TRBV2
J: TRBJ1-1
D: .
DNA: TGTGCCAGCAGTGATAACTGGGGCACTGAAGCTTTCTTT
CDR3: CASSDNWGTEAFF

size: .
V: TRBV6-5
J: TRBJ1-4
D: .
DNA: TGTGCCAGCAGCCGGATGGGGGGCACTAATGAAAAACTGTTTTTT
CDR3: CASSRMGGTNEKLFF

size: .
V: TRBV27
J: TRBJ2-3
D: .
DNA: TGTGCCAGCAGTTTGAGGTGGGGGGATACGCAGTATTTT
CDR3: CASSLRWGDTQYF

size: once
V: TRBV5-4
J: TRBJ2-1
D: .
DNA: TGTGCCAGTCAAGTGGGACTGGCCTACAATGAGCAGTTCTTC
CDR3: CASQVGLAYNEQFF

size: .
V: TRBV27
J: TRBJ2-4
D: .
DNA: TGTGCCAGCAGTTCCCTTGAAGGGGCGAATGACATTCAGTACTTC
CDR3: CASSSLEGANDIQYF

size: .
V: TRBV9
J: TRBJ2-2
D: .
DNA: TGTGCCAGCGGCGGCCACGGGGAGCTGTTTTTT
CDR3: CASGGHGELFF

size: once
V: TRBV21-1
J: TRBJ1-3
D: .
DNA: TGTGCCAGCAGCAAACGTCAGCAGCAATCCTGGCCTGGAAACACCATATATTTT
CDR3: CASSKRQQQSWPGNTIYF

size: .
V: TRBV14
J: TRBJ1-2
D: .
DNA: TGTGCCAGCAGCCAAGAACTCCGTAACTATGGCTACACCTTC
CDR3: CASSQELRNYGYTF

size: once
V: TRBV6-5
J: TRBJ2-1
D: TRBD2
DNA: TGTGCCAGCAGTCAGTTGGCGGGAGGCAATGAGCAGTTCTTC
CDR3: CASSQLAGGNEQFF

size: .
V: TRBV6-1
J: TRBJ1-6
D: .
DNA: TGTGCCAGCAGTGCAGGGTGGAGTTCACCCCTCCACTTT
CDR3: CASSAGWSSPLHF

size: once
V: TRBV7-2
J: TRBJ2-7
D: TRBD2
DNA: TGTGCCAGCAGCTTGACTAGCGGGGGGAGCTCCTACGAGCAGTACTTC
CDR3: CASSLTSGGSSYEQYF

size: .
V: TRBV6-1
J: TRBJ1-2
D: .
DNA: TGTGCCAGCAGTGAAAGAGAGACAGACTATGGCTACACCTTC
CDR3: CASSERETDYGYTF